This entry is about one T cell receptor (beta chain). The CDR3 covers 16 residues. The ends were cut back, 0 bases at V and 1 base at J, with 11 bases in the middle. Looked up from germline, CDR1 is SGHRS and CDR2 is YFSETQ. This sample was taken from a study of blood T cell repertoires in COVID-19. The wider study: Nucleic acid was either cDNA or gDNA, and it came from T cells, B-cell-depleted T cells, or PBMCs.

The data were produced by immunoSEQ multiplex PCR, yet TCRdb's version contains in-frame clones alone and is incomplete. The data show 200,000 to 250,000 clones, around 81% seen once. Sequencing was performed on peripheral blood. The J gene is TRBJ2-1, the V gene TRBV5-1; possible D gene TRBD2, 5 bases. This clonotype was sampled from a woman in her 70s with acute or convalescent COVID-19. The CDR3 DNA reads TGCGCCAGCAGCTTGGGACCCGGGAATTCCTACAATGAGCAGTTCTTC. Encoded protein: CASSLGPGNSYNEQFF.